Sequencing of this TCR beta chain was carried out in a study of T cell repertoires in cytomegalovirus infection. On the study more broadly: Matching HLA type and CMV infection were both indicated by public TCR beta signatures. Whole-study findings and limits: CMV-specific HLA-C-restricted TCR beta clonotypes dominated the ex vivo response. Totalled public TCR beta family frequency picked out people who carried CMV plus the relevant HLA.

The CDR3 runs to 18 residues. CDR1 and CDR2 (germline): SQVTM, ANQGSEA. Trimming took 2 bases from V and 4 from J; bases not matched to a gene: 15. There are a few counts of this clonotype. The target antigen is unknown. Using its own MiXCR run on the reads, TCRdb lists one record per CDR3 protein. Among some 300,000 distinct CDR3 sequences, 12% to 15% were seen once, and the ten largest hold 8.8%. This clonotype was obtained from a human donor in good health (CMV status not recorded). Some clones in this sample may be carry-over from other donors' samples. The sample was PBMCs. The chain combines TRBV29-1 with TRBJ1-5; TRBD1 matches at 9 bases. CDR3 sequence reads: CSVELVWWGQGRNQPQHF. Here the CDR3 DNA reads TGCAGCGTTGAATTAGTTTGGTGGGGACAGGGAAGGAATCAGCCCCAGCATTTT.